This T cell receptor (beta chain) was captured by sequencing in a study of blood T cells in healthy people across ages. Study-level points and caveats: Diversity of TCR beta correlated strongly with naive T cell percentage.

Comments on this clonotype: Its antigen is unknown.

Next came a second PCR, run for about 7 to 12 cycles, which used a sample-barcoded 5' primer along with a J-beta primer mix. Each cDNA molecule carried a tag from a template-switch adaptor that contained 12 random nucleotides. MiXCR was run by TCRdb on the 5' RACE reads, yielding one entry per CDR3 protein. The sample consists of 600,000 or so distinct CDR3 sequences, 47% of them appearing once. Total RNA extraction produced at least 5 micrograms (per sample) for the study. CDR1 is DFQATT and CDR2 is SNEGSKA in the germline V gene (reference sequence). The length of the CDR3 is 14 residues. The germline V and J ends were trimmed by 0 bases and 9 bases, with 15 bases remaining between them.

The source material was blood. This chain links TRBV20-1 with TRBJ2-4; D may correspond to TRBD1 or TRBD2 (5 bases each). This TCR derives from an elderly man in good health. The CDR3, as DNA: TGCAGTGCTAGAGAGAGGGGACGACTTAGCATTCAGTACTTC. It yields the protein CSARERGRLSIQYF.